Each of the 30 T cell receptor beta chains below was sequenced from the same sample in a study of PD-L1 blockade in urothelial cancer. The data were produced by immunoSEQ multiplex PCR, yet TCRdb's version contains in-frame clones alone and is incomplete. The sample has some 84,000 clones, around 80% seen once. This specimen was PBMCs, taken around atezolizumab (anti-PD-L1) treatment. Receptors originate from a man aged 70 or older with urothelial cancer.

The J gene is TRBJ2-1, the V gene TRBV10-1, with D hard to call. CDR3 length equals 15 residues. CDR1 and CDR2 (germline): WNHNN, SYGVQD (reference sequence). Deletions cut 2 bases from V and 0 bases from J, with 8 bases between. For the CDR3, the DNA is TGCGCCAGCAGTGAGGCCCGGAGCTCCTACAATGAGCAGTTCTTC. Translating gives CASSEARSSYNEQFF.

CDR3 bases: TGTGCCAGTAGTCACCCAGGAGGGGCTGGAAACACCATATATTTT. Translating it yields CASSHPGGAGNTIYF. The chain couples TRBV19 to TRBJ1-3; D possibly corresponds to TRBD1 (5 bases). The CDR3 covers 15 residues. V lost 5 bases, J lost 2 bases, and 13 bases lay in between. CDR1 LNHDA and CDR2 SQIVND come from the germline V gene (reference sequence).

The rearrangement links TRBV5-6 to TRBJ1-1; possible D gene TRBD1, 6 bases. The CDR3 has 14 residues. Germline V lookup: CDR1 SGHDT, CDR2 YYEEEE. V was trimmed by 1 base and J by 1 base, leaving 8 bases between them. The DNA for the CDR3 is TGTGCCAGCAGCTTGCACAGGGAGAACACTGAAGCTTTCTTT. Its translation is CASSLHRENTEAFF.

The table lists this clone with a count of one. V gene TRBV5-5 combines with J gene TRBJ1-5; TRBD1 matches at 8 bases. The germline CDR1 and CDR2 sequences are SGHKS and YYEKEE (reference sequence). This CDR3 is 15 amino acids long. The ends lost 3 bases at V and 4 bases at J; junction bases unmatched: 6. Here the CDR3 DNA reads TGTGCCAGCAGCTGGGGGACAGGCATAAATCAGCCCCAGCATTTT. Translation: CASSWGTGINQPQHF. Full variable domain (outside the CDR3, taken from reference TRBV5-5 and TRBJ1-5): DAGVTQSPTHLIKTRGQQVTLRCSPISGHKSVSWYQQVLGQGPQFIFQYYEKEERGRGNFPDRFSARQFPNYSSELNVNALLLGDSALYLCASSWGTGINQPQHFGDGTRLSIL.

V and J are TRBV5-8 and TRBJ2-3; tentative D call: TRBD2 (5 bases). Germline V gives CDR1 SGHTS, CDR2 YDEGEE. The CDR3 spans 16 residues. V lost 0 bases, J lost 3 bases, and 14 bases lay in between. The CDR3 reads CASSLDLALGTDTQYF. The CDR3 region has the DNA TGTGCCAGCAGCTTGGATCTAGCCCTAGGGACAGATACGCAGTATTTT. Filled out from reference TRBV5-8 and TRBJ2-3, the complete variable domain reads EAGVTQSPTHLIKTRGQQATLRCSPISGHTSVYWYQQALGLGLQFLLWYDEGEERNRGNFPPRFSGRQFPNYSSELNVNALELEDSALYLCASSLDLALGTDTQYFGPGTRLTVL.

The chain carries TRBV18 and TRBJ2-1, with 12 positions matching TRBD2. The CDR3 is made up of 19 amino acids. With 1 base clipped from V and 5 bases from J, the junction kept 12 bases outside the gene matches. Germline V gene sequence: CDR1 KGHSH, CDR2 LQKENI. The CDR3 nucleotides are TGTGCCAGCTCACCACACGCTAGCGGGAGGGCCTGGTGGGACAATGAGCAGTTCTTC. Protein sequence: CASSPHASGRAWWDNEQFF.

A single count supports this clone. The rearrangement uses TRBV6-1 and TRBJ2-2; 13 nucleotides line up with TRBD2. Germline lookup yields CDR1 MNHNS and CDR2 SASEGT. The CDR3 is 19 residues long. V shed 1 base and J 6 bases; nucleotides not matched to a gene: 11. The CDR3 spells CASSEVPFTSGGGSGELFF. CDR3 nucleotides: TGTGCCAGCAGTGAAGTTCCCTTTACTAGCGGGGGGGGCTCCGGGGAGCTGTTTTTT.

CDR3 protein: CASSLDPVNTGELFF. Written as DNA, the CDR3 is TGCGCCAGCAGCTTGGATCCCGTAAACACCGGGGAGCTGTTTTTT. This chain joins TRBV5-1 and TRBJ2-2, with D uncertain. Trimming removed 0 bases from V and 2 bases from J, with 8 bases in between. The CDR3 length is 15 residues. The germline gives CDR1 SGHRS, CDR2 YFSETQ.

J is TRBJ1-2 and V is TRBV5-1; the D is unclear. In germline, CDR1 is SGHRS, CDR2 YFSETQ. Trimming removed 4 bases at V and 3 bases at J, with 19 bases between. The CDR3 sequence is 16 residues long. For the CDR3, the DNA is TGCGCCAGCAGCAGGGAGACCGGATCCGGGGACTATGGCTACACCTTC. Amino acids: CASSRETGSGDYGYTF.

The gene calls are TRBV5-8 and TRBJ1-6; 9 bases are shared with TRBD1. The length of the CDR3 is 13 residues. Looked up from germline, CDR1 is SGHTS and CDR2 is YDEGEE. With 7 bases clipped from V and 9 bases from J, the junction kept 5 bases outside the gene matches. CDR3 sequence: CASEDRGSSPLHF. CDR3 sequence (DNA): TGTGCCAGCGAGGACAGGGGAAGTTCACCCCTCCACTTT.

The gene calls are TRBV7-6 and TRBJ2-5, with D possibly TRBD2 on 6 matching bases. The length of the CDR3 is 11 residues. The V gene's germline CDR1 is SGHVS and CDR2 FNYEAQ. Trimming stripped 3 bases from V and 9 bases from J, with 8 bases between. Written as DNA, the CDR3 is TGTGCCAGCAGCTTGGGGGGACCCCAGTACTTC. It codes for CASSLGGPQYF.

This chain joins TRBV28 and TRBJ1-4; the match to TRBD1 covers 10 bases. Germline V gene sequence: CDR1 MDHEN, CDR2 SYDVKM. The CDR3 runs 14 residues. The V gene end was trimmed by 5 bases and the J gene end by 5 bases; junction bases not matched to a gene: 2. Here the CDR3 DNA reads TGTGCCAGCAGTCCGGGACAGGGGAATGAAAAACTGTTTTTT. It yields the protein CASSPGQGNEKLFF.

The chain employs TRBV5-1 and TRBJ1-1; D uncertain. The CDR3 length is 13 residues. Germline CDR1 and CDR2: SGHRS and YFSETQ. With 3 bases removed from V and 5 bases from J, the gap between germline ends came to 11 bases. CDR3 bases: TGCGCCAGCAGCTCGCCAGAGGGAACTGAAGCTTTCTTT. Translation gives CASSSPEGTEAFF.

This clone has a single count. The chain joins TRBV7-2 to TRBJ2-5; 10 nucleotides agree with TRBD1. The J segment lost 5 bases and the V segment lost 4 bases, leaving 7 bases of the junction unmatched. The CDR3 loop spans 15 amino acids. Looked up from germline, CDR1 is SGHTA and CDR2 is FQGNSA. CDR3 protein: CASSSRQGAWETQYF. The CDR3 nucleotides are TGTGCCAGCAGCTCGCGACAGGGGGCTTGGGAGACCCAGTACTTC.

The rearrangement joins TRBV12-2 to TRBJ2-1; the D call TRBD2 from the table was never checked on the DNA. TRBV12-2 is a documented pseudogene. The CDR3 contains 16 residues. CDR3 loop: CASRYPERDHGSRQFF. The CDR3 region has the DNA TGTGCAAGTCGCTACCCCGAGCGGGATCACGGATCGCGGCAGTTCTTC.

This clone was seen just once. The CDR3 DNA reads as TGTGCCAGCAGCGTAGTTGGGGCTACCGATGAAAAACTGTTTTTT. Its protein product is CASSVVGATDEKLFF. The rearrangement uses TRBV9 and TRBJ1-4, with D possibly matching TRBD1 (5 bases). V was pared by 0 bases and J by 6 bases, with 12 bases between. The germline V gene has CDR1 SGDLS and CDR2 YYNGEE. This CDR3 comprises 15 residues. The full variable domain, completed using reference TRBV9 and TRBJ1-4, is DSGVTQTPKHLITATGQRVTLRCSPRSGDLSVYWYQQSLDQGLQFLIQYYNGEERAKGNILERFSAQQFPDLHSELNLSSLELGDSALYFCASSVVGATDEKLFFGSGTQLSVL.

The chain carries TRBV11-1 and TRBJ1-1; TRBD1 aligns across 9 bases. The ends lost 5 bases at V and 4 bases at J; junction bases unmatched: 11. The CDR3 is 16 amino acids. Germline loops: CDR1 SGHAT, CDR2 FQDESV (reference sequence). Here the CDR3 reads CASSARFGQGITEAFF. Written as DNA, the CDR3 is TGTGCCAGCAGCGCTCGCTTCGGACAGGGGATCACTGAAGCTTTCTTT.

The rearrangement joins TRBV27 to TRBJ1-3; D possibly corresponds to TRBD1 (6 bases). Germline V gives CDR1 MNHEY, CDR2 SMNVEV (reference sequence). V was pared by 4 bases and J by 0 bases, with 13 bases between. The CDR3 has 16 amino acids. CDR3 in amino acids: CASSSSTGYSGNTIYF. The DNA for the CDR3 is TGTGCCAGCAGTTCGTCTACAGGGTACTCTGGAAACACCATATATTTT.

The V and J genes are TRBV6-5 and TRBJ2-1, with TRBD2 identical over 8 bases. Germline-derived CDR1 and CDR2 are MNHEY and SVGAGI. The CDR3 is 15 residues long. The V gene end was trimmed by 5 bases and the J gene end by 5 bases; junction bases not matched to a gene: 8. This CDR3 reads CASSPERGTNNEQFF. The CDR3 region has the DNA TGTGCCAGCAGTCCTGAGCGGGGGACTAACAATGAGCAGTTCTTC.

The gene calls are TRBV7-9 and TRBJ2-3; 7 positions agree with TRBD2. The CDR3 consists of 15 residues. Germline V gene data show CDR1 as SEHNR and CDR2 as FQNEAQ (reference sequence). The V and J ends lost 3 bases and 2 bases, in that order; junction bases with no gene match: 5. The CDR3 is CASSLGGGLTDTQYF. The CDR3 DNA reads as TGTGCCAGCAGCTTGGGGGGGGGTCTCACAGATACGCAGTATTTT. The full variable domain, rest sourced from reference TRBV7-9 and TRBJ2-3, is DTGVSQNPRHKITKRGQNVTFRCDPISEHNRLYWYRQTLGQGPEFLTYFQNEAQLEKSRLLSDRFSAERPKGSFSTLEIQRTEQGDSAMYLCASSLGGGLTDTQYFGPGTRLTVL.

The chain couples TRBV7-2 to TRBJ2-7; 11 nucleotides align to TRBD2. CDR1 SGHTA and CDR2 FQGNSA come from the germline V gene. J gave up 0 bases and V 2 bases, and 6 bases lay outside the gene matches. The CDR3 consists of 17 residues. The CDR3 DNA reads TGTGCCAGCAGCTTAACTAGCGGGAGTCCGTCCTCCTACGAGCAGTACTTC. It codes for CASSLTSGSPSSYEQYF. Together with reference TRBV7-2 and TRBJ2-7, the CDR3 gives the full variable domain: GAGVSQSPSNKVTEKGKDVELRCDPISGHTALYWYRQSLGQGLEFLIYFQGNSAPDKSGLPSDRFSAERTGGSVSTLTIQRTQQEDSAVYLCASSLTSGSPSSYEQYFGPGTRLTVT.

The V gene is TRBV20-1, the J gene TRBJ2-7, with D unclear. V lost 2 bases and J lost 6, with 8 bases in between. This CDR3 comprises 11 residues. Germline CDR1 is DFQATT and CDR2 is SNEGSKA (reference sequence). The CDR3 DNA sequence: TGCAGTGCTAGATCCGATAGCGAGCAGTACTTC. Amino acid sequence: CSARSDSEQYF.

The chain employs TRBV5-4 and TRBJ2-5, with TRBD2 identical over 8 bases. The germline V gene encodes CDR1 SGHNT and CDR2 YYREEE (reference sequence). The trim removed 1 base at V and 5 bases at J, leaving 10 bases unmatched. There are 16 residues in the CDR3. CDR3 nucleotides: TGTGCCAGCAGCTTGCAGATCGGGGGGGCCTGGGAGACCCAGTACTTC. Its protein product is CASSLQIGGAWETQYF.

The genes are TRBV27 and TRBJ2-1, with D perhaps TRBD2 (5 bases). Germline loops: CDR1 MNHEY, CDR2 SMNVEV (reference sequence). The V end was cut by 7 bases, the J end by 9 bases, with 16 bases between. This CDR3 is 13 amino acids long. CDR3 in DNA: TGTGCCAGCATGGTTCGGCGAGGGAGTGAGCAGTTCTTC. Translating gives CASMVRRGSEQFF.

The chain carries TRBV5-1 and TRBJ2-5; D is ambiguous. With 2 bases removed from V and 0 bases from J, the gap between germline ends came to 8 bases. The CDR3 loop spans 14 amino acids. Germline V gene data show CDR1 as SGHRS and CDR2 as YFSETQ. This CDR3 reads CASSFSQNQETQYF. For the CDR3, the DNA is TGCGCCAGCAGCTTCAGTCAGAACCAAGAGACCCAGTACTTC. Full variable domain (remainder filled in from reference TRBV5-1 and TRBJ2-5): KAGVTQTPRYLIKTRGQQVTLSCSPISGHRSVSWYQQTPGQGLQFLFEYFSETQRNKGNFPGRFSGRQFSNSRSEMNVSTLELGDSALYLCASSFSQNQETQYFGPGTRLLVL.

This chain links TRBV27 with TRBJ2-3, with D possibly matching TRBD2 (6 bases). Trimming removed 3 bases at V and 3 bases at J, with 16 bases between. Per germline, CDR1 MNHEY and CDR2 SMNVEV (reference sequence). The CDR3 runs to 16 residues. The CDR3 sequence is CASSFLAGGPTDTQYF. In nucleotides, the CDR3 is TGTGCCAGCAGTTTCCTCGCCGGGGGTCCGACAGATACGCAGTATTTT.

The chain uses TRBV5-7 and TRBJ2-7; 9 bases fit TRBD1. TRBV5-7 is labeled an ORF, and its function is uncertain. CDR3 length equals 13 residues. V gave up 6 bases and J gave up 5 bases; unmatched junction bases: 6. The CDR3 bases are TGTGCCAGCACCGTGGACAGGGGCGACGAGCAGTACTTC. Translated, it gives CASTVDRGDEQYF.

This clone was detected once. This chain connects TRBV15 to TRBJ1-5, with D possibly being TRBD1 (5 bases). Germline values: CDR1 LNHNV, CDR2 YYDKDF (reference sequence). V lost 0 bases and J 6 bases, leaving 9 bases between the germline ends. CDR3 length: 14 residues. The CDR3 sequence: CATSRERGGQPQHF. CDR3 nucleotides: TGTGCCACCAGCAGAGAACGGGGGGGTCAGCCCCAGCATTTT. Based on the CDR3 plus reference TRBV15 and TRBJ1-5, the full variable domain is DAMVIQNPRYQVTQFGKPVTLSCSQTLNHNVMYWYQQKSSQAPKLLFHYYDKDFNNEADTPDNFQSRRPNTSFCFLDIRSPGLGDTAMYLCATSRERGGQPQHFGDGTRLSIL.

The chain joins TRBV5-1 to TRBJ1-2; D ambiguous. This CDR3 has 14 amino acids. CDR1 SGHRS and CDR2 YFSETQ come from the germline V gene. The V and J ends lost 0 bases and 2 bases respectively, with 8 bases between them. The CDR3 DNA sequence: TGCGCCAGCAGCTTGGTAGAGGCAAACTATGGCTACACCTTC. It specifies CASSLVEANYGYTF.

V usage is TRBV5-6 and J usage is TRBJ2-5, with 8 bases matching TRBD1. The CDR3 is 16 amino acids. The germline CDR1 and CDR2 sequences are SGHDT and YYEEEE. J lost 7 bases, V lost 2 bases, and 13 bases had no gene match. CDR3 loop: CASSFQDREARGTQYF. The CDR3 DNA reads TGTGCCAGCAGCTTCCAGGACAGGGAGGCTCGGGGGACCCAGTACTTC. The variable domain in full, completed from reference TRBV5-6 and TRBJ2-5, reads DAGVTQSPTHLIKTRGQQVTLRCSPKSGHDTVSWYQQALGQGPQFIFQYYEEEERQRGNFPDRFSGHQFPNYSSELNVNALLLGDSALYLCASSFQDREARGTQYFGPGTRLLVL.